Shown below are 10 T cell receptor beta chains from a single sample sequenced in a study of molecular identifiers for immune sequencing clone quantification. MiXCR, run by TCRdb on the PCR reads, gives a single entry per CDR3 protein. The data hold approximately 680,000 distinct CDR3 sequences, with roughly 25% observed a single time. Sequencing used naive CD8+ T cells from blood, with Jurkat cell RNA spiked in. Subset of the sample: FACS-sorted CD8+CD4-CCR7+CD45RA+ naive T cells. The receptors originated from a human donor in good health. Some libraries in this study had Jurkat cell RNA spiked in.

This clonotype has more than one count but fewer than ten. V is TRBV13 and J is TRBJ1-1; 7 bases agree with TRBD1. CDR3 length equals 16 residues. The V segment lost 0 bases and the J segment 3 bases; nucleotides outside the gene matches: 7. The germline gives CDR1 PRHDT, CDR2 FYEKMQ (reference sequence). The CDR3 nucleotides are TGTGCCAGCAGCTTAGGCCTAAGGGGGCCGGACACTGAAGCTTTCTTT. It codes for CASSLGLRGPDTEAFF.

This clonotype was seen a few times. V and J are TRBV27 and TRBJ2-3, with TRBD2 identical over 9 bases. This CDR3 has 15 amino acids. The J segment lost 4 bases and the V segment lost 2 bases, leaving 4 bases of the junction unmatched. Germline-derived CDR1 and CDR2 are MNHEY and SMNVEV (reference sequence). CDR3: CASSLIAGVPDTQYF. In nucleotides, the CDR3 is TGTGCCAGCAGTTTAATAGCGGGAGTCCCAGATACGCAGTATTTT.

In regard to this clonotype: Since a much larger clone is just one base distant, this may be a read error. The rearrangement links TRBV6-5 to TRBJ1-4; 7 bases line up with TRBD1. Trimming took 7 bases from V and 4 from J; bases not matched to a gene: 6. Germline values: CDR1 MNHEY, CDR2 SVGAGI. This CDR3 has 14 amino acids. CDR3 bases: TGTGCCAGCACCCCGACAGGGAGTAATGAAAAACTGTTTTTT. It codes for CASTPTGSNEKLFF.

The sample holds a few counts of this clonotype. This chain joins TRBV27 and TRBJ1-3, with unresolved D. The V gene lost 0 bases and the J gene lost 0 bases, with 9 bases spanning the gap. This CDR3 is built from 16 residues. The germline gives CDR1 MNHEY, CDR2 SMNVEV (reference sequence). The chain's CDR3 is CASSLSQEYSGNTIYF. Written as DNA, the CDR3 is TGTGCCAGCAGTTTATCCCAGGAGTACTCTGGAAACACCATATATTTT.

Note on this clonotype: One end of the junction fails to match germline, which may point to a read error. The chain carries TRBV2 and TRBJ2-2, with 7 bases fitting TRBD2. The CDR3 length is 17 residues. Germline CDR1 reads SNHLY; CDR2 reads FYNNEI. CDR3 amino acids: CASSEARDYPNTGELLF. The CDR3 DNA reads TGTGCCAGCAGTGAGGCCCGGGACTACCCGAACACCGGGGAGCTGTTATTT. The entire variable domain, with the rest obtained from reference TRBV2 and TRBJ2-2, is as follows: EPEVTQTPSHQVTQMGQEVILRCVPISNHLYFYWYRQILGQKVEFLVSFYNNEISEKSEIFDDQFSVERPDGSNFTLKIRSTKLEDSAMYFCASSEARDYPNTGELLFGEGSRLTVL.

The chain is built from TRBV6-2 or TRBV6-3 and TRBJ2-3, with 11 bases identical to TRBD2. The trim removed 3 bases at V and 0 bases at J, leaving 5 bases unmatched. The CDR3 has 17 amino acids. Germline CDR1 MNHEY, CDR2 SVGEGT. Here the CDR3 reads CASSYSRLAGSTDTQYF. Here the CDR3 DNA reads TGTGCCAGCAGTTATTCCCGACTAGCGGGAAGCACAGATACGCAGTATTTT.

This clonotype came up many times. This chain links TRBV6-2 or TRBV6-3 with TRBJ1-5; D uncertain. The CDR3 sequence is 15 residues long. V was clipped by 2 bases and J by 4 bases, with 12 bases between them. Per germline, CDR1 MNHEY and CDR2 SVGEGT. The CDR3 nucleotides read TGTGCCAGCAGTTACATTGGGATCGGTAATCAGCCCCAGCATTTT. Translation: CASSYIGIGNQPQHF.

V and J are TRBV25-1 and TRBJ2-7; TRBD1 matches 8 bases. This CDR3 has 15 amino acids. Germline-derived CDR1 and CDR2 are MGHDK and SYGVNS. The V and J ends lost 2 bases and 4 bases, in that order; junction bases with no gene match: 7. As DNA, the CDR3 is TGTGCCAGCAGTGAACGACAGGGGTTCGGGTACGAGCAGTACTTC. This encodes CASSERQGFGYEQYF.

The rearrangement uses TRBV10-3 and TRBJ1-3; a weak D match, TRBD1 (6 bases). The CDR3 has 14 amino acids. Germline V gene lookup returns CDR1 ENHRY and CDR2 SYGVKD. Trimming cost V 6 bases and J 2 bases, with 11 bases left between them. CDR3 sequence reads: CAIRAPGAGNTIYF. The CDR3, as DNA: TGTGCCATCAGGGCCCCAGGGGCTGGAAACACCATATATTTT.

This chain uses TRBV2 with TRBJ2-5; D assignment may be TRBD1 or TRBD2 (6 bases each). Deletions cut 2 bases from V and 1 base from J, with 11 bases between. Germline lookup yields CDR1 SNHLY and CDR2 FYNNEI. This CDR3 contains 15 residues. The CDR3 spells CASSERGDSQETQYF. In nucleotides, the CDR3 is TGTGCCAGCAGTGAAAGGGGGGATAGCCAAGAGACCCAGTACTTC.